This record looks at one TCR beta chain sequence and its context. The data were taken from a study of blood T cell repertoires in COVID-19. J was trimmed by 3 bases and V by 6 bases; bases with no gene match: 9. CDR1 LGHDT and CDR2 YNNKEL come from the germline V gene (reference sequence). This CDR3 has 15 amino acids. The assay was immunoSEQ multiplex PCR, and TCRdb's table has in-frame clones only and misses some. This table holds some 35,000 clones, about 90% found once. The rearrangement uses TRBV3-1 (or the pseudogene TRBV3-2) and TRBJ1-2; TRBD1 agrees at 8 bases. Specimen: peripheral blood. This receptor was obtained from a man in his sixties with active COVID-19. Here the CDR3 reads CASSQWTGLDYGYTF. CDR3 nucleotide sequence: TGTGCCAGCAGTCAATGGACAGGGCTCGACTATGGCTACACCTTC.